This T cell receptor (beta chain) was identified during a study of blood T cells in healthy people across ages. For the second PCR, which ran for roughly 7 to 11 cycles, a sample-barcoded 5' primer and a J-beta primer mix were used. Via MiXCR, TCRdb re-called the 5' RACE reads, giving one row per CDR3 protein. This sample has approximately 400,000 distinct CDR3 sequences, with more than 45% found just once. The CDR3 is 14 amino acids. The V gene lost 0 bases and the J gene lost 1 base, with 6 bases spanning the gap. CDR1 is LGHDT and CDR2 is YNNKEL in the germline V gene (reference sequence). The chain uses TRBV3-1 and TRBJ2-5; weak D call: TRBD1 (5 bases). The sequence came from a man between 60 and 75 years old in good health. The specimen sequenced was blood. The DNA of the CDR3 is TGTGCCAGCAGCCAAGACAGGGTCCAAGAGACCCAGTACTTC. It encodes CASSQDRVQETQYF.